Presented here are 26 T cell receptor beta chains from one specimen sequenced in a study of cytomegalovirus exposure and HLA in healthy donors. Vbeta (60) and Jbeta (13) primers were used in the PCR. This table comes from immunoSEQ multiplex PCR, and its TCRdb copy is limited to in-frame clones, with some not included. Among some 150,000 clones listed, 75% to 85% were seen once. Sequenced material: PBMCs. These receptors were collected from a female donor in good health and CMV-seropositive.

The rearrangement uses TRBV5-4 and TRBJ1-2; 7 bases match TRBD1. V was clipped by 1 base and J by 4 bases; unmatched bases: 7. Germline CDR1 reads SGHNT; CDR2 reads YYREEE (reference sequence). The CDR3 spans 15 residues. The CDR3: CASSLLGGAGYGYTF. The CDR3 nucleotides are TGTGCCAGCAGCTTGTTAGGGGGCGCCGGCTATGGCTACACCTTC.

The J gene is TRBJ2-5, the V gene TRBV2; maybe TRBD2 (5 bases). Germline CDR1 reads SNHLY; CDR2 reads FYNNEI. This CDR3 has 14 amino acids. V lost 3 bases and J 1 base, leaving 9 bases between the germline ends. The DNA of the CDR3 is TGTGCCAGCAGTGAGGGTCGGGGCCAAGAGACCCAGTACTTC. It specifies CASSEGRGQETQYF.

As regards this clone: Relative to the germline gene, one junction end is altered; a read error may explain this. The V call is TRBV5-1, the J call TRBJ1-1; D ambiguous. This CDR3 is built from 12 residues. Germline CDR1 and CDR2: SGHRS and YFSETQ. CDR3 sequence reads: CASSFLQSKDSF. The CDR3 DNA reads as TGCGCCAGCAGCTTCTTACAGTCGAAGGATTCGTTT. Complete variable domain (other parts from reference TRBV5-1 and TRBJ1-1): KAGVTQTPRYLIKTRGQQVTLSCSPISGHRSVSWYQQTPGQGLQFLFEYFSETQRNKGNFPGRFSGRQFSNSRSEMNVSTLELGDSALYLCASSFLQSKDSFGQGTRLTVV.

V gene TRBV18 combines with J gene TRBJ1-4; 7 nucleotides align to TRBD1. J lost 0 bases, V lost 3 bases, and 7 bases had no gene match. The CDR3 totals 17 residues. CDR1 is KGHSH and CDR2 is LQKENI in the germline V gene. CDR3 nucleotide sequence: TGTGCCAGCTCACCTACAGGGGAAAGATCAACTAATGAAAAACTGTTTTTT. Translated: CASSPTGERSTNEKLFF.

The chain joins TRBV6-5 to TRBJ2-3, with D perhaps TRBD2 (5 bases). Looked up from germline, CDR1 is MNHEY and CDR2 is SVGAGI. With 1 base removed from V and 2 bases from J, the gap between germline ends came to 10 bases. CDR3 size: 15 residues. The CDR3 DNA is TGTGCCAGCAGTTACTTGCCGAGGGACACAGATACGCAGTATTTT. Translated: CASSYLPRDTDTQYF.

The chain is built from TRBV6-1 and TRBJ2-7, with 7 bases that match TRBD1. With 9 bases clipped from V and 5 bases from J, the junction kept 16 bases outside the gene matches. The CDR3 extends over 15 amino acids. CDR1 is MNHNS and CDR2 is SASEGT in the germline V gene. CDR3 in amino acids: CASHNPHRGSDEQYF. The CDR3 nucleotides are TGTGCCAGTCACAACCCACACAGGGGTTCCGACGAGCAGTACTTC.

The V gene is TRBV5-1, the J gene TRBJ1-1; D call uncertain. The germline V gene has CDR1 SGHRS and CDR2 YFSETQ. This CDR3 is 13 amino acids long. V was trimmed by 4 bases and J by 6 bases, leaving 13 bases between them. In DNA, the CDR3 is TGCGCCAGCAGCGAGCCTCCCAGCGCTGAAGCTTTCTTT. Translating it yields CASSEPPSAEAFF.

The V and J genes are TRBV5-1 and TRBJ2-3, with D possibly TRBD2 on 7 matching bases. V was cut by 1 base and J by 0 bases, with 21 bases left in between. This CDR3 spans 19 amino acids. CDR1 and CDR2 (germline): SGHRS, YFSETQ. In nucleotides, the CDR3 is TGCGCCAGCAGCTTGTTGAGGGGGAACAGCGGGATAAGCACAGATACGCAGTATTTT. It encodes CASSLLRGNSGISTDTQYF.

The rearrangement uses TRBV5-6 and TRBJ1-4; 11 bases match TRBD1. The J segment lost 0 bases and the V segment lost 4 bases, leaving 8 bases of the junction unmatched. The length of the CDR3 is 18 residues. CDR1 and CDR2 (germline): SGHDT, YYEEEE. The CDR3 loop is CASSGTGTGGPTNEKLFF. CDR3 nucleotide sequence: TGTGCCAGCAGCGGCACCGGGACAGGGGGTCCAACTAATGAAAAACTGTTTTTT.

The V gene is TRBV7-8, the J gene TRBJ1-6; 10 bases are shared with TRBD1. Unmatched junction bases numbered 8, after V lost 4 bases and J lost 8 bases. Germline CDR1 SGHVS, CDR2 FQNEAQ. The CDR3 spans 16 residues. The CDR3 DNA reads TGTGCCAGCAGCTACCGACAGGGGGCTCTCGATTCACCCCTCCACTTT. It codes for CASSYRQGALDSPLHF.

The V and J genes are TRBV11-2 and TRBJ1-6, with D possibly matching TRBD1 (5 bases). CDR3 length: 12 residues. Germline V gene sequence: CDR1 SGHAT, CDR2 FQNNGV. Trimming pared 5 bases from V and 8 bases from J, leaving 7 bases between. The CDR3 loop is CASSRQYSPLHF. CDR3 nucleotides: TGTGCCAGCAGCCGACAGTATTCACCCCTCCACTTT. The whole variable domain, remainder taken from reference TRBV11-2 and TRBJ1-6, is EAGVAQSPRYKIIEKRQSVAFWCNPISGHATLYWYQQILGQGPKLLIQFQNNGVVDDSQLPKDRFSAERLKGVDSTLKIQPAKLEDSAVYLCASSRQYSPLHFGNGTRLTVT.

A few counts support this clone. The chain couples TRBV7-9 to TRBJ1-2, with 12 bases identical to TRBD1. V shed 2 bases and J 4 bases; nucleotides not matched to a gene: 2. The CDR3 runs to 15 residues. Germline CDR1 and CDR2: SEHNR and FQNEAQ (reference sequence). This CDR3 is CASSLKGQGAYGYTF. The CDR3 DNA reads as TGTGCCAGCAGCTTAAAGGGACAGGGGGCCTATGGCTACACCTTC.

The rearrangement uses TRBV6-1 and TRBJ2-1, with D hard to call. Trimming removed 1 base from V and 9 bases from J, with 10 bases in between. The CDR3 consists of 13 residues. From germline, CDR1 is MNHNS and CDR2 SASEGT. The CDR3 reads CASSEVAVPEQFF. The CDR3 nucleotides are TGTGCCAGCAGTGAAGTAGCAGTTCCTGAGCAGTTCTTC.

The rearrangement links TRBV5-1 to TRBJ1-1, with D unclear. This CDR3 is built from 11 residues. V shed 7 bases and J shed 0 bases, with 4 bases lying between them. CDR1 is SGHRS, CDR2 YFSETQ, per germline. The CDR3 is CASRLNTEAFF. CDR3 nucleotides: TGCGCCAGCCGGTTGAACACTGAAGCTTTCTTT.

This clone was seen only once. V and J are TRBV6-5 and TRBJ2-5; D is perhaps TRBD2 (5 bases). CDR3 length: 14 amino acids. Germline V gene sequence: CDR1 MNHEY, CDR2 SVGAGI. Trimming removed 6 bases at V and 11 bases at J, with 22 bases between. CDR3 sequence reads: CASRGGLARWEQYF. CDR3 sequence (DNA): TGTGCCAGCAGGGGCGGTCTAGCCAGGTGGGAGCAGTACTTC.

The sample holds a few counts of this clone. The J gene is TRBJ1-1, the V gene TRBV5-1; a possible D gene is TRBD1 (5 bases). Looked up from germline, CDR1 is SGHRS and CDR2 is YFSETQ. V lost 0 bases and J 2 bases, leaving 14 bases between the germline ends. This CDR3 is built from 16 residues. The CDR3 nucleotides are TGCGCCAGCAGCTTGGCCCCTCAGGGAGGAAACACTGAAGCTTTCTTT. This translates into CASSLAPQGGNTEAFF.

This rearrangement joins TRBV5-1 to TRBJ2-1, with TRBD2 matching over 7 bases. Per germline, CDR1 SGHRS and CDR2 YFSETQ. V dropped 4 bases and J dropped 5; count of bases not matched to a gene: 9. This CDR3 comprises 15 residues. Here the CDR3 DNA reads TGCGCCAGCAGCACAGGACTAGTAGATAACAATGAGCAGTTCTTC. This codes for CASSTGLVDNNEQFF.

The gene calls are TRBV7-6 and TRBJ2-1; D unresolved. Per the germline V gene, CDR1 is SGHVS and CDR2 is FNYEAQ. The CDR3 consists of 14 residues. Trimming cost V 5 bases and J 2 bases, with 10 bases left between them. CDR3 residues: CASSINLAYNEQFF. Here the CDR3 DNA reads TGTGCCAGCAGCATAAACCTAGCCTACAATGAGCAGTTCTTC.

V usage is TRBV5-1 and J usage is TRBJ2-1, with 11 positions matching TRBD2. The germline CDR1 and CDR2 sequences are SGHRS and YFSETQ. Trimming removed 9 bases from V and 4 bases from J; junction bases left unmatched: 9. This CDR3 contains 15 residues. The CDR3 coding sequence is TGCGCCACCCATAGCGGGAGGGCCAAGTACAATGAGCAGTTCTTC. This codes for CATHSGRAKYNEQFF.

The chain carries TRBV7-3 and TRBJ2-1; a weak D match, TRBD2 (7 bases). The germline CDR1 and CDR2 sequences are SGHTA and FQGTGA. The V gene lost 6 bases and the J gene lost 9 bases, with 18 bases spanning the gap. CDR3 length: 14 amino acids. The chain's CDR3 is CASRGGGSSGEQFF. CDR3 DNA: TGTGCCAGCAGGGGCGGGGGCTCGAGTGGTGAGCAGTTCTTC.

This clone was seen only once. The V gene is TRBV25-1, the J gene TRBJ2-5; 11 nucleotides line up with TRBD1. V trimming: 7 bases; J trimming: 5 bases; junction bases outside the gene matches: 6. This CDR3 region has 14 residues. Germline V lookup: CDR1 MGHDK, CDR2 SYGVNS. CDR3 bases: TGTGCCAGCACCCGGACAGGGGGCGGGGAGACCCAGTACTTC. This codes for CASTRTGGGETQYF.

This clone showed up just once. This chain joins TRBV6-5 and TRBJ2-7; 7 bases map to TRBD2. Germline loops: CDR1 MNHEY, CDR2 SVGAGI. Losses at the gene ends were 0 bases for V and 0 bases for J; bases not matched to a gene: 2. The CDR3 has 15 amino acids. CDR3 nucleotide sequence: TGTGCCAGCAGTTACTCGCCGGGGGGCTCCTACGAGCAGTACTTC. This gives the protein CASSYSPGGSYEQYF.

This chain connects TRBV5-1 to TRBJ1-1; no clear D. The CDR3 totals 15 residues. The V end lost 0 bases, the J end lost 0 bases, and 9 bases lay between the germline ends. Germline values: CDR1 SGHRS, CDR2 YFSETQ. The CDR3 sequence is CASSLDEGVNTEAFF. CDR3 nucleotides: TGCGCCAGCAGCTTGGATGAGGGCGTGAACACTGAAGCTTTCTTT.

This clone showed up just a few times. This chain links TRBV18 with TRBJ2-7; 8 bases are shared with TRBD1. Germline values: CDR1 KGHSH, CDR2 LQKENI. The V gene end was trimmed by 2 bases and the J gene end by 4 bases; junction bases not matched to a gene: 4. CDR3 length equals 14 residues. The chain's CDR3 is CASSPGGQEYEQYF. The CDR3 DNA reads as TGTGCCAGCTCACCAGGGGGACAGGAGTACGAGCAGTACTTC.

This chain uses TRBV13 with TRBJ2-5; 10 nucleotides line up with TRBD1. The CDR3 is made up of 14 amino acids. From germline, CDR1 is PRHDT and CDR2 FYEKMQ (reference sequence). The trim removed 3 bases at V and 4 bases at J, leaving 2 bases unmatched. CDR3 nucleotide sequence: TGTGCCAGCAGCTTCGACAGGGGGCGAGAGACCCAGTACTTC. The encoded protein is CASSFDRGRETQYF.

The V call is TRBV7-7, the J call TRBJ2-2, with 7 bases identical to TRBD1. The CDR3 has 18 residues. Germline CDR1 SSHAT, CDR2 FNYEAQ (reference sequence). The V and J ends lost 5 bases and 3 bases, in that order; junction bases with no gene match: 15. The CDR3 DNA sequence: TGTGCCAGCAGCCCCCTCCAGGGGAGACAGGGTCACACCGGGGAGCTGTTTTTT. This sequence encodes CASSPLQGRQGHTGELFF.